This T cell receptor (beta chain) was obtained from a study of blood T cell repertoires in COVID-19 (dated by TCRdb to about 2020). In the study overall: Samples from collaborators originated in the United States, Italy and Spain and spanned both the acute and convalescent phases of COVID-19. The samples were drawn from the first 160 participants of the ongoing ImmuneRACE study and from 1,254 subjects provided by 6 global collaborators. Subjects who had been exposed to COVID-19, were actively infected with it, or had recovered from it provided the deeply sampled blood TCRbeta repertoires that made up the dataset. Where available, HLA class I and class II types were taken from metadata supplied by the sample provider and were not determined by assay-based typing. The repertoires were made available in a free public database intended to serve as a resource for research on the immune response to SARS-CoV-2. Sample metadata almost always included a de-identified subject ID, COVID-19 status, age in years and sex. The prospective study material was composed of cDNA or gDNA derived from T cells, B-cell-depleted T cells, or PBMCs. What the authors observed across the whole study: The quantity of clinical and demographic metadata differed by source and by participant and was supplied without curation.

Whole blood was collected in K2EDTA tubes by collaborating institutions according to the institutions' own protocols. For TCRbeta analysis, collaborator samples were shipped as frozen whole blood, as isolated PBMCs, or as DNA extracted from either sample type. The immunoSEQ Assay, a bias-controlled multiplex PCR, was used to amplify TCRbeta CDR3 regions from genomic DNA. The paper's data handling went like this. Within the assay, amplification of reference gene primers was used to estimate how many nucleated cells each sample contained. To quantify the absolute abundance of each unique TCRbeta CDR3 rearrangement, sequence reads were collapsed and filtered. For each sample, productive Simpson clonality was calculated as the square root of Simpson's diversity index over productive rearrangements. The source is immuneACCESS, and TCRdb retained only in-frame sequences with V and J called. Part of the clones is not carried over; for the studies checked, unresolved V genes explain less than half of this, and the remainder is unexplained. The V and J calls and clone size were taken over from that table, and D and trimming were inferred from the DNA. Here the sample has approximately 120,000 clones; over 70% occur a single time. Over 15% of the sample belongs to the ten largest clones.

From its cysteine to its phenylalanine, the CDR3 spans 14 amino acids. Just CDR3 DNA is preserved here, 42 bases in frame from base 1. At the junction V is shortened by 6 bases and J by 4 bases; bases outside the gene matches: 5. The germline V gene sets CDR1 to MNHEY and CDR2 to SVGAGI. Details on this clone: The target of this receptor is not known. No per-base quality is available; no much larger clone lies one base away.

Sequencing input: peripheral blood. The TCR originated in a man of 80 years or more with acute or convalescent COVID-19. The sequence is built from TRBV6-5 and TRBJ2-3, and 9 junctional nucleotides match TRBD1. The DNA sequence is given as TGTGCCAGCAGGAAAGACAGGGGGTCAGATACGCAGTATTTT. Translation gives CASRKDRGSDTQYF.